Below, 15 T cell receptor beta chains from the same sample are listed, as sequenced in a study of early T cells in non-severe SARS-CoV-2 infection. TCRdb reanalysed the 5' RACE reads using MiXCR and keeps one entry per CDR3 protein. The sample consists of some 89,000 distinct CDR3 sequences, approximately 9.9% of them appearing once. The material was whole blood, obtained at baseline. The receptors stem from an adult who was a healthcare worker with PCR-confirmed SARS-CoV-2 infection or an uninfected control (not recorded which).

Many counts were recorded for this clonotype. The chain is built from TRBV20-1 and TRBJ1-1; TRBD1 is a possible D gene (6 bases). V dropped 2 bases and J dropped 6 bases, with 16 bases sitting between them. The CDR3 sequence is 14 residues long. In germline, CDR1 is DFQATT, CDR2 SNEGSKA (reference sequence). The CDR3 spells CSARHGRGSPEAFF. Here the CDR3 DNA reads TGCAGTGCTAGACACGGCAGGGGATCCCCTGAAGCTTTCTTT.

This clonotype came up a few times. The rearrangement joins TRBV29-1 to TRBJ2-1, with TRBD1 matching 9 bases. The junction had 8 bases not matched to a gene; V was cut back by 7 bases and J by 10 bases. The germline V gene has CDR1 SQVTM and CDR2 ANQGSEA. The CDR3 consists of 12 residues. Here the CDR3 reads CSGGTGPYEQFF. The CDR3 coding sequence is TGCAGCGGGGGGACAGGGCCCTACGAGCAGTTCTTC.

This clonotype was detected ten times or more. The rearrangement uses TRBV9 and TRBJ2-4, with TRBD1 matching 9 bases. CDR3 size: 17 residues. The junction had 8 bases not matched to a gene; V was cut back by 4 bases and J by 0 bases. Germline CDR1 SGDLS, CDR2 YYNGEE. CDR3 protein: CASSTEDRGLAKNIQYF. The CDR3 coding sequence is TGTGCCAGCAGCACAGAGGACAGGGGACTAGCCAAAAACATTCAGTACTTC.

This clonotype was seen only a few times. CDR3 DNA: TGTGCCAGCAGCATGACTAGCGGGAGAGTGGGCGGGGAGCTGTTTTTT. Translated, it gives CASSMTSGRVGGELFF. The chain couples TRBV7-9 to TRBJ2-2, with 12 bases that match TRBD2. V was pared by 5 bases and J by 7 bases, with 8 bases of the junction left unmatched. The CDR3 covers 16 residues. Germline V gene data show CDR1 as SEHNR and CDR2 as FQNEAQ (reference sequence).

The sample holds many counts of this clonotype. The chain has TRBV7-3 and TRBJ2-2; 9 nucleotides align to TRBD1. CDR1 and CDR2 from the germline V gene are SGHTA and FQGTGA. This CDR3 has 14 residues. J gave up 4 bases and V 4 bases, and 1 base lay outside the gene matches. DNA of the CDR3: TGTGCCAGCAGCTCGGACAGGGGCACCGGGGAGCTGTTTTTT. It yields the protein CASSSDRGTGELFF. The variable domain in full, with the rest retrieved from reference TRBV7-3 and TRBJ2-2, is GAGVSQTPSNKVTEKGKYVELRCDPISGHTALYWYRQSLGQGPEFLIYFQGTGAADDSGLPNDRFFAVRPEGSVSTLKIQRTERGDSAVYLCASSSDRGTGELFFGEGSRLTVL.

The rearrangement uses TRBV3-1 and TRBJ2-7, with 10 bases fitting TRBD2. The CDR3 has 14 residues. V gave up 5 bases and J gave up 2 bases; unmatched junction bases: 3. From germline, CDR1 is LGHDT and CDR2 YNNKEL (reference sequence). The CDR3 loop reads CASSVAGGPYEQYF. Here the CDR3 DNA reads TGTGCCAGCAGCGTAGCGGGAGGCCCCTACGAGCAGTACTTC.

This clonotype was recorded a few times. This rearrangement joins TRBV19 to TRBJ2-2, with D perhaps TRBD1 (6 bases). CDR1 LNHDA and CDR2 SQIVND come from the germline V gene (reference sequence). V lost 5 bases to trimming and J lost 0 bases, with 13 bases between them. The CDR3 consists of 16 residues. The chain's CDR3 is CASSLGTSANTGELFF. The CDR3 DNA reads TGTGCCAGTAGTCTAGGGACAAGCGCGAACACCGGGGAGCTGTTTTTT.

Many counts were recorded for this clonotype. The chain combines TRBV6-2 or TRBV6-3 with TRBJ1-1, with D possibly TRBD1 on 5 matching bases. There are 16 residues in the CDR3. The ends were cut back, 2 bases at V and 4 bases at J, with 17 bases in the middle. Germline V gives CDR1 MNHEY, CDR2 SVGEGT. The CDR3 loop is CASSYIFDRLATEAFF. The CDR3 coding sequence is TGTGCCAGCAGTTACATATTCGACAGATTGGCCACTGAAGCTTTCTTT.

This clonotype appeared a few times. V and J are TRBV27 and TRBJ2-1; D gene unclear. V was trimmed by 5 bases and J by 11 bases, leaving 13 bases between them. The CDR3 runs to 12 residues. Germline V gives CDR1 MNHEY, CDR2 SMNVEV (reference sequence). The CDR3 is CASSDDGDKQFF. DNA for the CDR3: TGTGCCAGCAGTGACGATGGCGATAAGCAGTTCTTC.

V and J are TRBV6-1 and TRBJ2-3; TRBD2 matches 10 bases. After removal of 5 bases from V and 2 bases from J, the junction contained 7 bases not matched to a gene. This CDR3 is 16 amino acids long. CDR1 MNHNS and CDR2 SASEGT come from the germline V gene. DNA for the CDR3: TGTGCCAGCAGTTTGGCACTAGCGGGGAACACAGATACGCAGTATTTT. Translated, it gives CASSLALAGNTDTQYF.

This clonotype showed up many times. One junction end does not reproduce the germline sequence, and a read error may be involved. The chain uses TRBV7-9 and TRBJ2-1; TRBD2 matches at 10 bases. Germline CDR1 and CDR2: SEHNR and FQNEAQ (reference sequence). CDR3 size: 13 residues. CDR3 nucleotide sequence: TGTGCCAGCAGCTCGCAACTCCTAGCGGGAGCCTATTTC. It yields the protein CASSSQLLAGAYF.

A few counts support this clonotype. The chain combines TRBV12-3 or TRBV12-4 with TRBJ2-1; TRBD2 matches at 13 bases. The CDR3 is made up of 17 amino acids. The J segment lost 1 base and the V segment lost 5 bases, leaving 5 bases of the junction unmatched. The CDR3 bases are TGTGCCAGCAGTCCCCGACTAGCGGGAGGTTCCTACAATGAGCAGTTCTTC. It translates to CASSPRLAGGSYNEQFF.

This clonotype was seen only a few times. The chain uses TRBV6-4 and TRBJ1-6, with 8 bases aligning to TRBD1. J lost 3 bases, V lost 10 bases, and 8 bases had no gene match. The CDR3 contains 15 residues. The germline CDR1 and CDR2 sequences are MRHNA and SNTAGT. The DNA for the CDR3 is TGTGCCATCGTACGGGGACAGGACTATAATTCACCCCTCCACTTT. As protein: CAIVRGQDYNSPLHF.

The chain joins TRBV2 to TRBJ2-5; TRBD2 matches at 7 bases. With 6 bases clipped from V and 9 bases from J, the junction kept 4 bases outside the gene matches. This CDR3 region has 11 residues. Germline assignment: CDR1 SNHLY and CDR2 FYNNEI. The CDR3 DNA reads as TGTGCCAGCAGGCCCCGGGGGGCCCAGTACTTC. It yields the protein CASRPRGAQYF.

There are a few counts of this clonotype. This chain uses TRBV5-1 with TRBJ1-4, with 7 bases aligning to TRBD1. V lost 4 bases, J lost 6 bases, and 6 bases stayed unmatched. CDR1 is SGHRS, CDR2 YFSETQ, per germline. The CDR3 is 14 amino acids. CDR3: CASSVTGTDEKLFF. The CDR3 DNA reads TGCGCCAGCAGCGTAACCGGGACAGATGAAAAACTGTTTTTT.